This passage covers 24 T cell receptor beta chains from one sample sequenced in a study of blood T cell repertoires in COVID-19. Using immunoSEQ multiplex PCR, the repertoire was profiled, and TCRdb retains in-frame clones only, with some absent. The top ten clones hold roughly 10% of a sample with over 250,000 clones, 75% to 90% of them seen once. Sequencing was done on a sample of peripheral blood. These TCRs come from a woman in her 70s with COVID-19, enrolled during active disease.

The J gene is TRBJ1-1, the V gene TRBV6-1; TRBD1 might be the D (5 bases). Germline V gene sequence: CDR1 MNHNS, CDR2 SASEGT. The length of the CDR3 is 13 residues. Trimming stripped 3 bases from V and 4 bases from J, with 9 bases between. The CDR3 DNA sequence: TGTGCCAGCAGTGAGTCCAGGGTCACTGAAGCTTTCTTT. It specifies CASSESRVTEAFF.

The chain recombines TRBV5-4 with TRBJ2-1, with 12 positions matching TRBD2. The CDR3 loop spans 19 amino acids. V was pared by 4 bases and J by 5 bases, with 16 bases of the junction left unmatched. Germline CDR1 and CDR2: SGHNT and YYREEE (reference sequence). CDR3 sequence reads: CASSGTTSGSFRSHNEQFF. The CDR3 DNA follows: TGTGCCAGCAGCGGGACGACTAGCGGGAGTTTTAGAAGCCACAATGAGCAGTTCTTC. The full variable domain, in which reference TRBV5-4 and TRBJ2-1 provide the parts outside the CDR3, is ETGVTQSPTHLIKTRGQQVTLRCSSQSGHNTVSWYQQALGQGPQFIFQYYREEENGRGNFPPRFSGLQFPNYSSELNVNALELDDSALYLCASSGTTSGSFRSHNEQFFGPGTRLTVL.

The chain uses TRBV7-3 and TRBJ2-1; 7 positions agree with TRBD2. V gave up 5 bases and J gave up 7 bases; unmatched junction bases: 11. The CDR3 has 15 residues. Germline V gene sequence: CDR1 SGHTA, CDR2 FQGTGA. In DNA form, the CDR3 reads TGTGCCAGCAGCCAAACTAGCGATTCGGGAAATGAGCAGTTCTTC. Its translation: CASSQTSDSGNEQFF.

The chain joins TRBV19 to TRBJ2-7; 8 bases agree with TRBD1. CDR1 LNHDA and CDR2 SQIVND come from the germline V gene (reference sequence). The V segment lost 5 bases and the J segment 3 bases; nucleotides outside the gene matches: 3. CDR3 length equals 13 residues. This CDR3 is CASSPGTGYEQYF. Written as DNA, the CDR3 is TGTGCCAGTAGTCCCGGGACAGGCTACGAGCAGTACTTC.

This clone has only one observation. The chain carries TRBV7-9 and TRBJ1-2; TRBD1 matches at 8 bases. This CDR3 comprises 14 residues. The germline gives CDR1 SEHNR, CDR2 FQNEAQ (reference sequence). Trimming cost V 5 bases and J 3 bases; bases outside gene matches: 5. The CDR3 DNA reads as TGTGCCAGCAGCCCGACAGGGGTTCACTATGGCTACACCTTC. Translation gives CASSPTGVHYGYTF. Filled out from reference TRBV7-9 and TRBJ1-2, the complete variable domain reads DTGVSQNPRHKITKRGQNVTFRCDPISEHNRLYWYRQTLGQGPEFLTYFQNEAQLEKSRLLSDRFSAERPKGSFSTLEIQRTEQGDSAMYLCASSPTGVHYGYTFGSGTRLTVV.

The V call is TRBV19, the J call TRBJ2-1, with a tentative D call TRBD2 (6 bases). The CDR3 has 15 amino acids. Between the trimmed V and J ends, which lost 5 bases and 4 bases, there was a span of 15 bases. Germline V CDR1 and CDR2: LNHDA, SQIVND (reference sequence). The CDR3 sequence is CASSPAGRMYNEQFF. CDR3 bases: TGTGCCAGTAGTCCCGCGGGGAGGATGTACAATGAGCAGTTCTTC.

The chain recombines TRBV9 with TRBJ1-1; 7 bases agree with TRBD1. Trimming removed 3 bases from V and 4 bases from J; junction bases left unmatched: 6. From germline, CDR1 is SGDLS and CDR2 YYNGEE. The CDR3 has 14 residues. Here the CDR3 reads CASSATGTATEAFF. The CDR3 DNA is TGTGCCAGCAGCGCGACAGGGACGGCCACTGAAGCTTTCTTT.

The chain links TRBV7-9 to TRBJ1-2, with D possibly matching TRBD1 (5 bases). There are 14 residues in the CDR3. Per germline, CDR1 SEHNR and CDR2 FQNEAQ (reference sequence). V shed 5 bases and J shed 7 bases, with 17 bases lying between them. This CDR3 is CASSPLGGKVGYTF. CDR3 in DNA: TGTGCCAGCAGCCCATTGGGGGGGAAGGTTGGCTACACCTTC.

V and J are TRBV20-1 and TRBJ2-2; no clear D. Per germline, CDR1 DFQATT and CDR2 SNEGSKA (reference sequence). This CDR3 is built from 11 residues. V lost 7 bases and J 2 bases, leaving 5 bases between the germline ends. Here the CDR3 DNA reads TGCAGTGGGCAAAACACCGGGGAGCTGTTTTTT. It codes for CSGQNTGELFF.

CDR3 nucleotide sequence: TGTGCCACCAGTGATTTTTTAGGGGCTGAGCAGTTCTTC. Encoded protein: CATSDFLGAEQFF. V and J are TRBV24-1 and TRBJ2-1; D is possibly TRBD1 (5 bases). Deletions cut 1 base from V and 9 bases from J, with 9 bases between. The CDR3 loop spans 13 amino acids. Germline loops: CDR1 KGHDR, CDR2 SFDVKD.

V gene TRBV11-1 combines with J gene TRBJ1-1; D remains ambiguous. Germline-derived CDR1 and CDR2 are SGHAT and FQDESV (reference sequence). CDR3 size: 13 residues. The ends were cut back, 3 bases at V and 1 base at J, with 6 bases in the middle. CDR3 sequence (DNA): TGTGCCAGCAGCTTGGGAGAGAACACTGAAGCTTTCTTT. It is translated as CASSLGENTEAFF. The whole variable domain, remainder taken from reference TRBV11-1 and TRBJ1-1, is EAEVAQSPRYKITEKSQAVAFWCDPISGHATLYWYRQILGQGPELLVQFQDESVVDDSQLPKDRFSAERLKGVDSTLKIQPAELGDSAMYLCASSLGENTEAFFGQGTRLTVV.

This clone appeared once. The chain employs TRBV2 and TRBJ1-2; D uncertain. The V end lost 6 bases, the J end lost 8 bases, and 16 bases lay between the germline ends. There are 13 residues in the CDR3. Looked up from germline, CDR1 is SNHLY and CDR2 is FYNNEI. The CDR3 spells CASSGGSSGGYTF. The DNA for the CDR3 is TGTGCCAGCAGCGGCGGCAGCTCGGGGGGCTACACCTTC.

This clone was recorded only once. This chain uses TRBV5-1 with TRBJ1-1, with 11 bases aligning to TRBD1. The CDR3 runs 15 residues. V trimming: 3 bases; J trimming: 5 bases; junction bases outside the gene matches: 6. Germline CDR1 reads SGHRS; CDR2 reads YFSETQ. The CDR3 bases are TGCGCCAGCAGCTCACCGGGACAGGGGGTAACTGAAGCTTTCTTT. Its protein is CASSSPGQGVTEAFF.

This clone appeared a single time. The chain has TRBV28 and TRBJ2-5; TRBD1 matches 9 bases. The CDR3 spans 15 residues. Germline assignment: CDR1 MDHEN and CDR2 SYDVKM. V lost 8 bases, J lost 5 bases, and 12 bases stayed unmatched. CDR3 coding DNA: TGTGCCAGCCAAAACCCACAGGGGGCGTGGGAGACCCAGTACTTC. Amino acids: CASQNPQGAWETQYF.

This sequence joins TRBV2 and TRBJ2-7; TRBD2 matches at 10 bases. CDR1 and CDR2 from the germline V gene are SNHLY and FYNNEI. The junction had 9 bases not matched to a gene; V was cut back by 7 bases and J by 0 bases. The CDR3 has 16 amino acids. CDR3 sequence (DNA): TGTGCCAGCACCGTCGGGCTAGCGGGAGTCTCCTACGAGCAGTACTTC. This codes for CASTVGLAGVSYEQYF.

This clone was found once. The chain recombines TRBV28 with TRBJ2-7; D is perhaps TRBD1 (6 bases). The V end lost 5 bases, the J end lost 6 bases, and 11 bases lay between the germline ends. CDR3 length: 12 amino acids. Germline-derived CDR1 and CDR2 are MDHEN and SYDVKM. The DNA of the CDR3 is TGTGCCAGCAGTACACAGGGTGTCGAGCAGTACTTC. Translation gives CASSTQGVEQYF.

The chain links TRBV19 to TRBJ2-7; possible D gene TRBD1, 5 bases. V lost 3 bases to trimming and J lost 2 bases, with 14 bases between them. Looked up from germline, CDR1 is LNHDA and CDR2 is SQIVND (reference sequence). The CDR3 totals 15 residues. CDR3: CASSMVGEVAYEQYF. CDR3 DNA: TGTGCCAGTAGTATGGTAGGGGAAGTTGCCTACGAGCAGTACTTC. The full variable domain, in which reference TRBV19 and TRBJ2-7 provide the parts outside the CDR3, is DGGITQSPKYLFRKEGQNVTLSCEQNLNHDAMYWYRQDPGQGLRLIYYSQIVNDFQKGDIAEGYSVSREKKESFPLTVTSAQKNPTAFYLCASSMVGEVAYEQYFGPGTRLTVT.

The rearrangement uses TRBV13 and TRBJ1-4; D is possibly TRBD1 (5 bases). CDR1 is PRHDT and CDR2 is FYEKMQ in the germline V gene (reference sequence). The CDR3 runs to 12 residues. Trimming shortened V by 1 base and J by 8 bases, and 5 bases separated the two germline ends. CDR3 bases: TGTGCCAGCAGCTTAGAGGGGGAAAAACTGTTTTTT. Translating gives CASSLEGEKLFF.

The table lists this clone with a count of one. For the CDR3, the DNA is TGTGCCAGCAGCTTTGGGGAGGGAATCTATGGCTACACCTTC. Translation gives CASSFGEGIYGYTF. V and J are TRBV7-9 and TRBJ1-2; D unclear. Trimming took off 3 bases at V and 4 bases at J, with 12 bases between the two ends. CDR3 length equals 14 residues. Germline-derived CDR1 and CDR2 are SEHNR and FQNEAQ (reference sequence).

This clone was seen a handful of times. This rearrangement joins TRBV4-3 to TRBJ2-2, with a weak D call TRBD2 (5 bases). This CDR3 comprises 13 residues. Per the germline V gene, CDR1 is LGHNA and CDR2 is YSLEER. V was clipped by 4 bases and J by 7 bases, with 10 bases between them. The CDR3 nucleotides read TGCGCCAGCAGCCCAAACCGGGACGGGGAGCTGTTTTTT. Protein product: CASSPNRDGELFF.

The chain couples TRBV9 to TRBJ1-5; possible D gene TRBD1, 5 bases. Germline CDR1 SGDLS, CDR2 YYNGEE. The ends were cut back, 1 base at V and 0 bases at J, with 11 bases in the middle. The length of the CDR3 is 16 residues. The CDR3 DNA reads as TGTGCCAGCAGCGTACCGGAACAGGATAGCAATCAGCCCCAGCATTTT. The encoded protein is CASSVPEQDSNQPQHF.

The chain recombines TRBV18 with TRBJ2-3; 13 positions agree with TRBD2. The trim removed 3 bases at V and 6 bases at J, leaving 6 bases unmatched. CDR1 is KGHSH, CDR2 LQKENI, per germline. The CDR3 is 16 amino acids. Written as DNA, the CDR3 is TGTGCCAGCTCACCTCAACTAGCGGGAGGGCCTGATACGCAGTATTTT. Its translation is CASSPQLAGGPDTQYF.

The rearrangement joins TRBV19 to TRBJ1-5; D not certain. This CDR3 is 13 amino acids long. CDR1 LNHDA and CDR2 SQIVND come from the germline V gene (reference sequence). Trimming removed 9 bases from V and 7 bases from J, with 16 bases in between. The chain's CDR3 is CASNLAWAQPQHF. DNA for the CDR3: TGTGCCAGCAACCTTGCCTGGGCCCAGCCCCAGCATTTT. The full variable domain, its missing parts supplied by reference TRBV19 and TRBJ1-5, is DGGITQSPKYLFRKEGQNVTLSCEQNLNHDAMYWYRQDPGQGLRLIYYSQIVNDFQKGDIAEGYSVSREKKESFPLTVTSAQKNPTAFYLCASNLAWAQPQHFGDGTRLSIL.

The chain links TRBV7-9 to TRBJ1-3, with TRBD1 matching 10 bases. The germline V gene has CDR1 SEHNR and CDR2 FQNEAQ (reference sequence). Losses at the gene ends were 1 base for V and 8 bases for J; bases not matched to a gene: 2. CDR3 length equals 14 residues. The CDR3 sequence is CASSLGDRGYTIYF. DNA for the CDR3: TGTGCCAGCAGCTTAGGGGACAGGGGATACACCATATATTTT.